This is a list of T cell receptor beta chains from one sample in a study of patients and donors after allogeneic stem cell transplantation. In TCRdb, the RT-PCR reads were re-called with MiXCR into one record per CDR3 protein. Here the sample spans about 74,000 distinct CDR3 sequences, more than 20% being singletons. The sample was blood, either unsorted or a sorted T cell fraction (not recorded which). Receptors originate from a human donor who was either an allogeneic HSCT recipient or a stem cell or donor lymphocyte infusion donor (not recorded which). It is not recorded whose cells these are; they may come from a transplant donor. CDR3s include the opening cysteine and the closing phenylalanine or tryptophan. D genes are given only for firm matches. Size tells how often a clone was seen (once, few, many) or the class of an expanded clone, and some rows leave it out.

cdr3_aa,cdr3_nt,cdr3_length,d_call,v_call,clone_size,j_call
CSAEITAGPPSGYTF,TGCAGTGCCGAAATTACCGCAGGGCCACCGAGTGGCTACACCTTC,15,.,TRBV20-1,few,TRBJ1-2
CASSQEGTFNEKLFF,TGTGCCAGCAGCCAAGAAGGAACTTTTAATGAAAAACTGTTTTTT,15,.,TRBV3-1,.,TRBJ1-4
CSVSTGMNTEAFF,TGCAGCGTCAGCACAGGGATGAACACTGAAGCTTTCTTT,13,.,TRBV29-1,.,TRBJ1-1
CASSAGTRGEKLFF,TGTGCCAGCAGTGCCGGGACACGTGGTGAAAAACTGTTTTTT,14,.,TRBV12-3/TRBV12-4,.,TRBJ1-4
CASSLTGAVGNTIYF,TGTGCCAGCAGCCTGACAGGCGCGGTGGGAAACACCATATATTTT,15,.,TRBV9,many,TRBJ1-3
CAIMNDRAENTIYF,TGTGCCATCATGAACGACAGGGCTGAAAACACCATATATTTT,14,TRBD1,TRBV10-3,.,TRBJ1-3
CAIRDRGASQETQYF,TGTGCCATCAGAGACAGGGGAGCCTCTCAAGAGACCCAGTACTTC,15,TRBD1,TRBV10-3,.,TRBJ2-5
CASSLVDGGPVPDTQYF,TGTGCCAGCAGCTTAGTCGATGGGGGGCCTGTTCCAGATACGCAGTATTTT,17,.,TRBV7-6,few,TRBJ2-3
CASSLTSYEQYF,TGTGCCAGCAGTTTAACCAGCTACGAGCAGTACTTC,12,.,TRBV12-3/TRBV12-4,.,TRBJ2-7
CASSLRGTDQETQYF,TGCGCCAGCAGCCTGCGAGGGACGGACCAAGAGACCCAGTACTTC,15,.,TRBV5-1,many,TRBJ2-5
CASSKDGGAPYEQYF,TGTGCCAGCAGCAAAGATGGCGGGGCCCCCTACGAGCAGTACTTC,15,.,TRBV21-1,few,TRBJ2-7
CAVEVGSGQPQHF,TGTGCCGTCGAGGTGGGTTCTGGTCAGCCCCAGCATTTT,13,.,TRBV30,many,TRBJ1-5
CASSQEAGGKAFYGYTF,TGTGCCAGCAGCCAAGAAGCGGGAGGAAAGGCCTTTTATGGCTACACCTTC,17,.,TRBV3-1,many,TRBJ1-2
CSAIPRIYGYTF,TGCAGTGCTATTCCACGGATCTATGGCTACACCTTC,12,.,TRBV20-1,many,TRBJ1-2
CSARDRGFTDTQYF,TGCAGTGCTAGAGACAGGGGCTTCACAGATACGCAGTATTTT,14,.,TRBV20-1,few,TRBJ2-3
CASSFQTRYEQYF,TGTGCCAGCAGTTTTCAGACCCGGTACGAGCAGTACTTC,13,.,TRBV12-3/TRBV12-4,.,TRBJ2-7
CSAIEPYRGYGYTF,TGCAGTGCTATCGAACCGTACAGGGGCTATGGCTACACCTTC,14,TRBD1,TRBV20-1,few,TRBJ1-2
CSATPAGANYGYTF,TGCAGTGCTACCCCGGCAGGGGCGAACTATGGCTACACCTTC,14,.,TRBV20-1,many,TRBJ1-2
CASSLGGNSYEQYF,TGCGCCAGCAGCTTGGGTGGGAATTCCTACGAGCAGTACTTC,14,.,TRBV5-1,once,TRBJ2-7
CASSSRGGYTEAFF,TGTGCCAGCAGCTCCCGGGGCGGGTACACTGAAGCTTTCTTT,14,.,TRBV7-2,many,TRBJ1-1
CASSREGNQPQHF,TGCGCCAGCAGCAGGGAAGGAAATCAGCCCCAGCATTTT,13,.,TRBV5-1,few,TRBJ1-5
CAISESRDQETQYF,TGTGCCATCAGTGAGTCCCGGGACCAAGAGACCCAGTACTTC,14,.,TRBV10-3,.,TRBJ2-5
CASSKLRESTDTQYF,TGTGCCAGCAGCAAGTTGCGGGAGAGTACAGATACGCAGTATTTT,15,.,TRBV21-1,.,TRBJ2-3
CASSSRGGRDTEAFF,TGTGCCAGCAGCTCTAGAGGGGGGCGGGACACTGAAGCTTTCTTT,15,.,TRBV7-2,few,TRBJ1-1
CASSLGYRQNYGYTF,TGTGCCAGCAGCTTAGGGTACCGGCAGAACTATGGCTACACCTTC,15,.,TRBV7-2,few,TRBJ1-2
CASSSTGTHQPQHF,TGTGCCAGCAGTTCGACAGGGACACATCAGCCCCAGCATTTT,14,TRBD1,TRBV12-3/TRBV12-4,.,TRBJ1-5
CSVDIRGQSPEAFF,TGCAGCGTTGATATTAGGGGCCAATCCCCTGAAGCTTTCTTT,14,.,TRBV29-1,few,TRBJ1-1
CAEGKAYNEQFF,TGTGCCGAAGGCAAGGCCTACAATGAGCAGTTCTTC,12,.,TRBV12-3/TRBV12-4,.,TRBJ2-1
CASSSVRGWYGYTF,TGTGCCAGCAGCTCAGTCAGGGGATGGTATGGCTACACCTTC,14,.,TRBV11-2,.,TRBJ1-2
CAISGLERDGYTF,TGTGCCATCAGTGGCCTCGAGAGGGATGGCTACACCTTC,13,.,TRBV10-3,.,TRBJ1-2
CASTAGQGYNEQFF,TGTGCCAGCACCGCGGGACAGGGCTACAATGAGCAGTTCTTC,14,TRBD1,TRBV13,.,TRBJ2-1
CASSTVRRRSTNTEAFF,TGTGCCAGCAGTACCGTTCGACGGCGGAGTACGAACACTGAAGCTTTCTTT,17,.,TRBV6-1,.,TRBJ1-1
CASSIRLAGTDTQYF,TGCGCCAGCAGCATCCGACTAGCGGGAACAGATACGCAGTATTTT,15,TRBD2,TRBV5-1,.,TRBJ2-3
CATSDFGTGGYNEQFF,TGTGCCACCAGTGATTTCGGGACAGGGGGCTACAATGAGCAGTTCTTC,16,TRBD1,TRBV24-1,.,TRBJ2-1
CASSSYSWFHTNTEAFF,TGTGCCAGCAGCTCCTACTCTTGGTTTCACACGAACACTGAAGCTTTCTTT,17,.,TRBV7-2,.,TRBJ1-1
CASSLGQGGYYGYTF,TGTGCCAGCAGCTTAGGACAGGGGGGCTACTATGGCTACACCTTC,15,TRBD1,TRBV7-8,few,TRBJ1-2
CASRTSRAGGQPQHF,TGTGCCAGCAGAACTTCCCGGGCGGGGGGTCAGCCCCAGCATTTT,15,.,TRBV6-5,.,TRBJ1-5
CSARDLLAGRYEQYF,TGCAGTGCTAGAGATCTCCTAGCGGGGAGATACGAGCAGTACTTC,15,TRBD2,TRBV20-1,.,TRBJ2-7
CASSARTDQPQHF,TGTGCCAGCAGCGCGCGTACAGATCAGCCCCAGCATTTT,13,.,TRBV9,medium-sized,TRBJ1-5
CASRGDRAINYGYTF,TGTGCCAGCAGGGGGGACAGGGCCATCAACTATGGCTACACCTTC,15,TRBD1,TRBV9,few,TRBJ1-2
CASSLADGNTEAFF,TGTGCCAGCAGCTTAGCGGATGGGAACACTGAAGCTTTCTTT,14,.,TRBV7-9,.,TRBJ1-1
CAWARGGGDTQYF,TGTGCCTGGGCGAGGGGGGGAGGTGATACGCAGTATTTT,13,.,TRBV30,many,TRBJ2-3
CASSLEGRMGNTIYF,TGTGCCAGCAGTTTAGAGGGGAGAATGGGAAACACCATATATTTT,15,.,TRBV12-3/TRBV12-4,.,TRBJ1-3